These 23 T cell receptor beta chains originate from one sample sequenced in a study of cytomegalovirus exposure and HLA in healthy donors. 13 Jbeta primers and 60 Vbeta primers were used for the PCR. Repertoires were generated with immunoSEQ multiplex PCR, while TCRdb's copy carries only in-frame clones and drops some. The data contain about 67,000 clones, 85% to 90% of them seen just once; the ten biggest clones take up 12%. Sequenced: PBMCs. These receptors were obtained from a woman aged 30 to 39 in good health and CMV-seropositive.

This chain connects TRBV11-1 to TRBJ2-1; 9 bases map to TRBD2. Germline lookup yields CDR1 SGHAT and CDR2 FQDESV (reference sequence). This CDR3 comprises 15 residues. After removal of 5 bases from V and 9 bases from J, the junction contained 11 bases not matched to a gene. The CDR3 bases are TGTGCCAGCAGCGGTAGGGGCGGGAGGGCCCCTGAGCAGTTCTTC. Its translation is CASSGRGGRAPEQFF.

The J gene is TRBJ2-1, the V gene TRBV11-3; TRBD1 matches at 11 bases. Trimming removed 1 base from V and 8 bases from J; junction bases left unmatched: 10. The CDR3 sequence is 17 residues long. Germline CDR1 is SGHNT and CDR2 is YENEEA. CDR3 nucleotides: TGTGCCAGCAGCTTAGGGACCGGGACAGGGGGTAGCGATGAGCAGTTCTTC. It encodes CASSLGTGTGGSDEQFF.

The chain is built from TRBV4-1 and TRBJ2-7; perhaps TRBD2 as D (6 bases). The ends were cut back, 2 bases at V and 2 bases at J, with 13 bases in the middle. Germline values: CDR1 MGHRA, CDR2 YSYEKL. This CDR3 is 15 amino acids long. The CDR3 spells CASSQPTRGTYEQYF. CDR3 nucleotide sequence: TGCGCCAGCAGCCAACCGACACGGGGGACCTACGAGCAGTACTTC.

Worth noting for this clone: Mismatch with germline at one junction end may stem from a read error. CDR3 loop: CSVHGLLKTEAFF. The CDR3, as DNA: TGCAGCGTTCACGGGTTGTTGAAGACTGAAGCTTTCTTT. V is TRBV29-1 and J is TRBJ1-1; the D is unclear. Germline assignment: CDR1 SQVTM and CDR2 ANQGSEA. CDR3 length equals 13 residues.

The J gene is TRBJ1-5, the V gene TRBV28; D ambiguous. The CDR3 loop spans 15 amino acids. Trimming cost V 2 bases and J 2 bases, with 10 bases left between them. The V gene's germline CDR1 is MDHEN and CDR2 SYDVKM. The CDR3 spells CASSLSRLGNQPQHF. CDR3 coding DNA: TGTGCCAGCAGTTTAAGCCGCTTGGGCAATCAGCCCCAGCATTTT.

This clone was recorded a few times. The chain carries TRBV6-4 and TRBJ1-2; D gene uncertain. This CDR3 is 14 amino acids long. Germline-derived CDR1 and CDR2 are MRHNA and SNTAGT. V was pared by 3 bases and J by 7 bases, with 15 bases between. The CDR3 loop reads CASSEQSFSGGYTF. The CDR3 DNA is TGTGCCAGCAGTGAGCAGTCTTTCTCAGGTGGCTACACCTTC.

The chain links TRBV28 to TRBJ2-3; the D gene is possibly TRBD2 (5 bases). The V end was cut by 6 bases, the J end by 0 bases, with 10 bases between. The CDR3 has 14 residues. CDR1 MDHEN and CDR2 SYDVKM come from the germline V gene. The CDR3 nucleotides are TGTGCCAGCAGCGCTAGCAGAAGCACAGATACGCAGTATTTT. This sequence encodes CASSASRSTDTQYF.

The chain couples TRBV2 to TRBJ2-1, with TRBD2 matching 8 bases. The CDR3 has 17 amino acids. Trimming cost V 10 bases and J 8 bases; bases outside gene matches: 22. Germline CDR1 reads SNHLY; CDR2 reads FYNNEI. The CDR3 DNA follows: TGTGCCACCCTCCGGCTTGTTAGCGGGACCGCGGGGGATGAGCAGTTCTTC. It encodes CATLRLVSGTAGDEQFF.

This chain joins TRBV28 and TRBJ2-7, with 9 bases fitting TRBD1. This CDR3 is 14 amino acids long. Germline V gene sequence: CDR1 MDHEN, CDR2 SYDVKM. V shed 6 bases and J 3 bases; nucleotides not matched to a gene: 6. The CDR3 sequence is CASSTRQGGYEQYF. The CDR3 nucleotides are TGTGCCAGCAGCACACGACAGGGGGGCTACGAGCAGTACTTC.

The J gene is TRBJ2-1, the V gene TRBV7-2, with TRBD1 matching over 10 bases. The CDR3 loop spans 16 amino acids. Germline V gives CDR1 SGHTA, CDR2 FQGNSA. V lost 2 bases and J lost 9; bases outside the gene matches: 10. This CDR3 reads CASSLRWGGTGAEQFF. The CDR3 DNA reads as TGTGCCAGCAGCTTAAGGTGGGGGGGGACAGGGGCTGAGCAGTTCTTC.

The chain carries TRBV5-4 and TRBJ2-5; no clear D gene. The J call may be faulty, since TRBJ2-7 better matches the DNA end. The CDR3 sequence is 14 residues long. The germline V gene encodes CDR1 SGHNT and CDR2 YYREEE (reference sequence). CDR3 DNA sequence: TGTGCCAGCAGCCGGCACGGGTTCCTCTACGAGCAGTACTTC. Translation: CASSRHGFLYEQYF.

The rearrangement uses TRBV14 and TRBJ2-1; tentatively, D is TRBD1 (6 bases). CDR3 size: 18 residues. The germline gives CDR1 SGHDN, CDR2 FVKESK. V was shortened by 2 bases and J by 3 bases, with 20 bases between the two germline ends. The CDR3 DNA reads TGTGCCAGCAGCCAACGCTATGGCACAGGGAAGTTCTACAATGAGCAGTTCTTC. This sequence encodes CASSQRYGTGKFYNEQFF. Supplemented by reference TRBV14 and TRBJ2-1, the full variable domain reads EAGVTQFPSHSVIEKGQTVTLRCDPISGHDNLYWYRRVMGKEIKFLLHFVKESKQDESGMPNNRFLAERTGGTYSTLKVQPAELEDSGVYFCASSQRYGTGKFYNEQFFGPGTRLTVL.

The chain employs TRBV7-3 and TRBJ2-2, with TRBD2 matching 9 bases. Unmatched junction bases numbered 3, after V lost 5 bases and J lost 2 bases. CDR3 length: 15 amino acids. Per the germline V gene, CDR1 is SGHTA and CDR2 is FQGTGA. In DNA, the CDR3 is TGTGCCAGCAGCCGGGGACTAGCTAACACCGGGGAGCTGTTTTTT. Translation gives CASSRGLANTGELFF.

The chain uses TRBV5-1 and TRBJ2-1, with D unresolved. Between the trimmed V and J ends, which lost 4 bases and 8 bases, there was a span of 7 bases. From germline, CDR1 is SGHRS and CDR2 YFSETQ. There are 11 residues in the CDR3. The CDR3 DNA reads TGCGCCAGCAGCCACAGTTATGAGCAGTTCTTC. Protein product: CASSHSYEQFF.

The rearrangement joins TRBV9 to TRBJ2-7; 7 nucleotides align to TRBD1. CDR1 SGDLS and CDR2 YYNGEE come from the germline V gene. The CDR3 has 15 amino acids. V lost 2 bases and J lost 4; bases outside the gene matches: 9. CDR3 in DNA: TGTGCCAGCAGCGTCGCACAGGGGCGCGAATACGAGCAGTACTTC. The encoded protein is CASSVAQGREYEQYF.

V usage is TRBV15 and J usage is TRBJ2-2; D may be TRBD2 (5 bases). The germline CDR1 and CDR2 sequences are LNHNV and YYDKDF (reference sequence). Trimming removed 3 bases at V and 5 bases at J, with 19 bases between. The CDR3 spans 17 residues. The CDR3 DNA reads TGTGCCACCAGCAGGGATCGAGGCGGGCTCGCAACCGGGGAGCTGTTTTTT. It is translated as CATSRDRGGLATGELFF.

V gene TRBV29-1 combines with J gene TRBJ2-5; TRBD1 agrees at 11 bases. The CDR3 extends over 14 amino acids. Trimming took 7 bases from V and 4 from J; bases not matched to a gene: 8. Germline V lookup: CDR1 SQVTM, CDR2 ANQGSEA. Here the CDR3 reads CSGLRDRGLETQYF. DNA for the CDR3: TGCAGCGGTCTCCGGGACAGGGGGTTAGAGACCCAGTACTTC.

This clone was seen more than once but under ten times. The CDR3 region has the DNA TGTGCCACCAGCAGAGCTGCGGGAGGGTCAGAGACCCAGTACTTC. Residues: CATSRAAGGSETQYF. The chain is built from TRBV15 and TRBJ2-5, with TRBD2 matching 9 bases. Germline loops: CDR1 LNHNV, CDR2 YYDKDF (reference sequence). This CDR3 contains 15 residues. Unmatched junction bases numbered 4, after V lost 1 base and J lost 4 bases.

The chain joins TRBV5-4 to TRBJ2-1; the match to TRBD2 covers 7 bases. The CDR3 loop spans 17 amino acids. Trimming took 3 bases from V and 5 from J; bases not matched to a gene: 14. From germline, CDR1 is SGHNT and CDR2 YYREEE (reference sequence). The CDR3 nucleotides are TGTGCCAGCAGCTCCGGGTTGGGGAGGGCCGGGAACAATGAGCAGTTCTTC. Encoded protein: CASSSGLGRAGNNEQFF.

The rearrangement uses TRBV29-1 and TRBJ1-2; the D is unclear. This CDR3 contains 14 residues. The V end was cut by 4 bases, the J end by 4 bases, with 16 bases between. Germline V gene lookup returns CDR1 SQVTM and CDR2 ANQGSEA. CDR3 in DNA: TGCAGCGTTGTTCGAGGGCTCAGTCCCTATGGCTACACCTTC. Translated: CSVVRGLSPYGYTF.

This chain links TRBV23-1 with TRBJ1-4, with 8 bases aligning to TRBD1. TRBV23-1 is flagged as an ORF with uncertain function. The CDR3 loop spans 14 amino acids. J gave up 6 bases and V 5 bases, and 5 bases lay outside the gene matches. CDR3 sequence (DNA): TGCGCCAGCAGTTGTCAGGGGGCGTATGAAAAACTGTTTTTT. It yields the protein CASSCQGAYEKLFF.

This clone turned up a few times. This rearrangement joins TRBV6-5 to TRBJ1-1; tentative D call: TRBD1 (5 bases). Trimming removed 4 bases from V and 4 bases from J, with 19 bases in between. Germline CDR1 reads MNHEY; CDR2 reads SVGAGI. The CDR3 has 16 amino acids. The CDR3 sequence is CASSSLKQESPTEAFF. The CDR3 bases are TGTGCCAGCAGTTCTCTGAAACAGGAGAGTCCCACTGAAGCTTTCTTT.

V gene TRBV10-3 combines with J gene TRBJ1-2; D is ambiguous. The germline V and J ends were trimmed by 10 bases and 5 bases, with 29 bases remaining between them. The CDR3 length is 17 residues. CDR1 and CDR2 from the germline V gene are ENHRY and SYGVKD. The CDR3 bases are TGTGCCAGCGTGGTGGGCGTTAGATTGCTAAACTCGTATGGCTACACCTTC. Translating gives CASVVGVRLLNSYGYTF.